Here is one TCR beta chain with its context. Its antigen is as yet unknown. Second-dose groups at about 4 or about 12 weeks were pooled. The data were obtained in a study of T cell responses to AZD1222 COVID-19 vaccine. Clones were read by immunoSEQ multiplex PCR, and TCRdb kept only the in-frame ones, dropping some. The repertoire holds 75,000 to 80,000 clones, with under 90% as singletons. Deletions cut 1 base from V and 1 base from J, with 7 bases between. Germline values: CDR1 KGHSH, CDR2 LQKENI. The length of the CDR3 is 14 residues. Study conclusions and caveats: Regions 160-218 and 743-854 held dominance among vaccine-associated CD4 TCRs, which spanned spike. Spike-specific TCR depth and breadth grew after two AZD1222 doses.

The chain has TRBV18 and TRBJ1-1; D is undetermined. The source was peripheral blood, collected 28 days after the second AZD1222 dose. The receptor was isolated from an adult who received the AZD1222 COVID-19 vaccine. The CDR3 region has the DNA TGTGCCAGCTCACCACTACTCTCGAACACTGAAGCTTTCTTT. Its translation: CASSPLLSNTEAFF.